This T cell receptor beta chain was recorded in a study of shared clonotypes between healthy human individuals. Regarding the study as a whole: Researchers sampled blood only, noting tissue repertoires likely differ.

Running of the assay took place at deep level. The assay was immunoSEQ multiplex PCR, and TCRdb's table has in-frame clones only and misses some. Here the sample spans over 950,000 clones, 70% to 85% being singletons. About this clone: The target antigen is unknown.

The length of the CDR3 is 13 residues. Germline CDR1 and CDR2: SGHNT and YYREEE (reference sequence). The V and J ends lost 0 bases and 6 bases respectively, with 6 bases between them. The study drew its donors from healthy HIV-negative adults without recent acute infections or vaccinations. Naive CD45RA+ and memory CD45RA-negative subsets were split from CD4+ cells. Material for sequencing was memory CD4+ T cells from PBMCs. The subset here: CD45RA-negative fraction. The genes are TRBV5-4 and TRBJ2-2; D not certain. The TCR comes from a man aged 18 to 35 in good health. Some clones in this sample may be carry-over from other donors' samples. The DNA of the CDR3 is TGTGCCAGCAGCTTGGTAGGAGCCGGGGAGCTGTTTTTT. Translated, it gives CASSLVGAGELFF.